The present T cell receptor (beta chain) was sequenced within a study of molecular identifiers for immune sequencing clone quantification. As for the study in general: Four of five splits of RNA from 20,000 or 100,000 naive CD8 cells were sequenced in replicates.

Preparation of the bulk TCR libraries relied on previously described methods and listed TCR primers. TCRdb passed the PCR reads through MiXCR, listing each CDR3 protein once. Of approximately 35,000 distinct CDR3 sequences detected, approximately 20% appear once; the ten largest clones hold about 1%. Turning to this clonotype: Antigen specificity is unknown. A read error may be the cause here, since a much bigger clone is one base away.

The germline V gene encodes CDR1 DFQATT and CDR2 SNEGSKA (reference sequence). Germline trimming cut 8 bases from V and 4 bases from J; bases unmatched to any gene: 14. There are 14 residues in the CDR3. The authors sorted naive CD8 T cells as CD8+CD4-CCR7+CD45RA+. Broader study findings: Clonotypes surpassing 20 RNA copies contained over 98% of effector molecules, versus under 1% in naive cells.

Input material: naive CD8+ T cells from blood, with Jurkat cell RNA spiked in. The sample's subset: FACS-sorted CD8+CD4-CCR7+CD45RA+ naive T cells. This clonotype originated in a human donor in good health. Some libraries in this study had Jurkat cell RNA spiked in. The rearrangement links TRBV20-1 to TRBJ2-7, with TRBD2 matching 7 bases. The CDR3 loop is CSTTFSGVAYEQYF. The CDR3 DNA sequence: TGCAGTACTACATTCAGCGGGGTGGCGTACGAGCAGTACTTC.